Listed below are T cell receptor beta chains from one sample, sequenced in a study of CD8 T cells in Susac syndrome. MiXCR, run by TCRdb on the immunoSEQ multiplex PCR reads, gives a single entry per CDR3 protein. The sample lists about 300,000 distinct CDR3 sequences, approximately 85% occurring once. The sample comprised CD8+ T cells from PBMCs. The receptors were gathered from a human donor with multiple sclerosis. CDR3s include the opening cysteine and the closing phenylalanine or tryptophan. Fields, in order: V gene, D gene, J gene, clone size, CDR3 protein, CDR3 DNA. The D gene is left open where the match is weak. Clone size is given for some rows only: seen once, a few or many times, or a class if the clone is expanded.

V gene: TRBV27; D gene: TRBD1; J gene: TRBJ2-7; clone size: -; CDR3 protein: CASSSVIGQGAGEQYF; CDR3 DNA: TGTGCCAGCAGTTCAGTGATCGGGCAGGGGGCTGGAGAGCAGTACTTC
V gene: TRBV2; D gene: -; J gene: TRBJ1-5; clone size: -; CDR3 protein: CASSEQDPNQPQHF; CDR3 DNA: TGTGCCAGCAGTGAACAGGACCCGAATCAGCCCCAGCATTTT
V gene: TRBV7-9; D gene: TRBD2; J gene: TRBJ2-5; clone size: -; CDR3 protein: CASSVILAGGKETQYF; CDR3 DNA: TGTGCCAGCAGCGTTATACTAGCGGGGGGGAAAGAGACCCAGTACTTC
V gene: TRBV30; D gene: TRBD1; J gene: TRBJ1-1; clone size: -; CDR3 protein: CAWSGVLTGGQAFF; CDR3 DNA: TGTGCCTGGAGTGGAGTGCTAACAGGGGGTCAAGCTTTCTTT
V gene: TRBV28; D gene: -; J gene: TRBJ1-1; clone size: -; CDR3 protein: CASSFTRQNTEAFF; CDR3 DNA: TGTGCCAGCAGTTTTACCCGGCAGAACACTGAAGCTTTCTTT
V gene: TRBV2; D gene: TRBD2; J gene: TRBJ2-7; clone size: -; CDR3 protein: CASSEALAGGRSGQYF; CDR3 DNA: TGTGCCAGCAGTGAAGCGCTTGCCGGCGGGAGGTCCGGGCAGTACTTC
V gene: TRBV12-3/TRBV12-4; D gene: -; J gene: TRBJ2-5; clone size: once; CDR3 protein: CASSTLAIQETQYF; CDR3 DNA: TGTGCCAGCAGTACCCTAGCCATCCAAGAGACCCAGTACTTC
V gene: TRBV14; D gene: -; J gene: TRBJ2-1; clone size: -; CDR3 protein: CASSQELQGPRYNEQFF; CDR3 DNA: TGTGCCAGCAGCCAAGAATTACAGGGACCCAGATACAATGAGCAGTTCTTC
V gene: TRBV29-1; D gene: -; J gene: TRBJ2-1; clone size: -; CDR3 protein: CSVGGETYNEQFF; CDR3 DNA: TGCAGCGTTGGAGGGGAAACCTACAATGAGCAGTTCTTC
V gene: TRBV4-1; D gene: -; J gene: TRBJ1-5; clone size: -; CDR3 protein: CASSQDGVGDNQPQHF; CDR3 DNA: TGCGCCAGCAGCCAAGATGGGGTGGGGGACAATCAGCCCCAGCATTTT
V gene: TRBV6-1; D gene: TRBD1; J gene: TRBJ1-2; clone size: -; CDR3 protein: CASSDLGQGAPYGYTF; CDR3 DNA: TGTGCCAGCAGTGACTTAGGACAGGGGGCCCCCTATGGCTACACCTTC
V gene: TRBV29-1; D gene: -; J gene: TRBJ1-1; clone size: -; CDR3 protein: CSVVGGLSGEAFF; CDR3 DNA: TGCAGCGTTGTCGGGGGGCTGAGCGGGGAAGCTTTCTTT
V gene: TRBV27; D gene: TRBD2; J gene: TRBJ2-2; clone size: -; CDR3 protein: CASTIAGAGELFF; CDR3 DNA: TGTGCCAGCACCATAGCGGGAGCCGGGGAGCTGTTTTTT
V gene: TRBV6-5; D gene: TRBD1; J gene: TRBJ1-1; clone size: -; CDR3 protein: CASSRPGQGGEAFF; CDR3 DNA: TGTGCCAGCAGCCGCCCGGGACAGGGGGGGGAAGCTTTCTTT
V gene: TRBV19; D gene: -; J gene: TRBJ2-7; clone size: -; CDR3 protein: CASSIGTAGEQYF; CDR3 DNA: TGTGCCAGTAGTATTGGGACAGCGGGCGAGCAGTACTTC
V gene: TRBV7-9; D gene: -; J gene: TRBJ2-7; clone size: -; CDR3 protein: CASSLSLTHEQYF; CDR3 DNA: TGTGCCAGCAGCTTATCCCTTACCCACGAGCAGTACTTC
V gene: TRBV25-1; D gene: -; J gene: TRBJ2-5; clone size: -; CDR3 protein: CASSDPLLRTQYF; CDR3 DNA: TGTGCCAGCAGTGATCCTTTACTAAGGACCCAGTACTTC
V gene: TRBV9; D gene: TRBD2; J gene: TRBJ2-1; clone size: -; CDR3 protein: CASSDPGLAGGIGGYNEQFF; CDR3 DNA: TGTGCCAGCAGCGATCCGGGACTAGCGGGAGGGATTGGGGGGTACAATGAGCAGTTCTTC
V gene: TRBV3-1; D gene: -; J gene: TRBJ1-3; clone size: once; CDR3 protein: CASSQDLGDGTGNTIYF; CDR3 DNA: TGTGCCAGCAGCCAAGATCTAGGAGACGGTACCGGAAACACCATATATTTT
V gene: TRBV29-1; D gene: -; J gene: TRBJ2-5; clone size: -; CDR3 protein: CSVEVRLVETQYF; CDR3 DNA: TGCAGCGTTGAAGTCCGTCTAGTTGAGACCCAGTACTTC
V gene: TRBV30; D gene: -; J gene: TRBJ2-7; clone size: -; CDR3 protein: CAWDGGYSYEQYF; CDR3 DNA: TGTGCCTGGGATGGGGGTTACTCCTACGAGCAGTACTTC
V gene: TRBV7-4; D gene: TRBD1; J gene: TRBJ1-2; clone size: -; CDR3 protein: CAGSLADRVPNGYTF; CDR3 DNA: TGTGCCGGCAGCTTAGCGGACAGGGTACCAAATGGCTACACCTTC
V gene: TRBV28; D gene: -; J gene: TRBJ1-1; clone size: once; CDR3 protein: CASSLWDSNTEAFF; CDR3 DNA: TGTGCCAGCAGTTTATGGGACTCGAACACTGAAGCTTTCTTT
V gene: TRBV25-1; D gene: -; J gene: TRBJ2-2; clone size: -; CDR3 protein: CASGVRQDNTGELFF; CDR3 DNA: TGTGCCAGCGGGGTCCGACAGGACAACACCGGGGAGCTGTTTTTT